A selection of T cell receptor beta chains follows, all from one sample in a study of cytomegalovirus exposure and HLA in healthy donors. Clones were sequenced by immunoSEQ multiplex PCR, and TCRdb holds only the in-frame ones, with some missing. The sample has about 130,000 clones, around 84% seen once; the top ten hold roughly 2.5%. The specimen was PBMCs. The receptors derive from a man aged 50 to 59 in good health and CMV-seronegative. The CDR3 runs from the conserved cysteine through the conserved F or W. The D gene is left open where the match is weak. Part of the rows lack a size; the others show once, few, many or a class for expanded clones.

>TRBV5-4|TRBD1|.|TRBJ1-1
CASSSRGQGIIGTEAFF
TGTGCCAGCAGCTCTCGAGGACAGGGAATTATTGGCACTGAAGCTTTCTTT
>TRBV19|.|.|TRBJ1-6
CASSGQGLSSYNSPLHF
TGTGCCAGTAGTGGGCAGGGACTGAGCTCCTATAATTCACCCCTCCACTTT
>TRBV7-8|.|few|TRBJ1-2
CASSLGLVIYGYTF
TGTGCCAGCAGCTTAGGTTTAGTAATCTATGGCTACACCTTC
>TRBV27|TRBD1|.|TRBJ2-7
CASSLTGGFNEQYF
TGTGCCAGCAGTTTGACAGGGGGCTTCAACGAGCAGTACTTC
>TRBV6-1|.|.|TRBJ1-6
CASSELRQTNSPLHF
TGTGCCAGCAGTGAATTGCGACAGACTAATTCACCCCTCCACTTT
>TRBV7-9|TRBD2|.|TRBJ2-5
CASSSPLAGRETQYF
TGTGCCAGCAGCTCCCCCCTAGCGGGGAGGGAGACCCAGTACTTC
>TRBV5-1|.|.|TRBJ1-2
CASSSTSGGGYTF
TGCGCCAGCAGCTCGACATCTGGAGGGGGCTACACCTTC
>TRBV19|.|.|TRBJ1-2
CANADRSYGYTF
TGTGCCAATGCAGACAGATCCTATGGCTACACCTTC
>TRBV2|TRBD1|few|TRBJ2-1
CASNIQGAALNEQFF
TGTGCCAGCAACATACAGGGGGCAGCGCTTAATGAGCAGTTCTTC
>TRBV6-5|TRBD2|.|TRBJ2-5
CATATSAETQYF
TGTGCCACTGCGACTAGCGCAGAGACCCAGTACTTC
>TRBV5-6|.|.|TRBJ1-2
CASSWPGIGNYGYTF
TGTGCCAGCAGCTGGCCGGGAATTGGCAACTATGGCTACACCTTC
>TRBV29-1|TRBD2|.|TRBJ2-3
CSVLRGGPADTQYF
TGCAGCGTTTTGCGGGGGGGCCCAGCAGATACGCAGTATTTT
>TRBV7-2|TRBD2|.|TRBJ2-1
CASALAGGEQFF
TGTGCCAGCGCTCTAGCGGGGGGTGAGCAGTTCTTC
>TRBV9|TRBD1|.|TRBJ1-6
CASSVGGGRSPLHF
TGTGCCAGCAGCGTTGGAGGGGGCAGGTCACCCCTCCACTTT
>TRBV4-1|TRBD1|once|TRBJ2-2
CASSQDPGTGFTGELFF
TGCGCCAGCAGCCAAGATCCCGGGACAGGTTTCACCGGGGAGCTGTTTTTT
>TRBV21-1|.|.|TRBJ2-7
CASSLAYEQYF
TGTGCCAGCAGCCTCGCCTACGAGCAGTACTTC
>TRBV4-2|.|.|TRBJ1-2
CASSRGTGLDYGYTF
TGTGCCAGCAGCCGAGGCACAGGGTTAGACTATGGCTACACCTTC
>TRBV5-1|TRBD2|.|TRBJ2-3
CASNPSGTSRFTDTQYF
TGCGCCAGCAATCCGTCCGGGACTAGCCGTTTCACAGATACGCAGTATTTT
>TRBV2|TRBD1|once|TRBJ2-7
CASTYKAGTGEDEQYF
TGTGCCAGCACTTACAAGGCCGGGACAGGGGAAGACGAGCAGTACTTC
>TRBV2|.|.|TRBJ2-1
CASSPGFSSYNEQFF
TGTGCCAGCAGTCCAGGGTTCTCCTCCTACAATGAGCAGTTCTTC
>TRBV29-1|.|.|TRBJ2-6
CSVQSGANVLTF
TGCAGCGTTCAGTCTGGGGCCAACGTCCTGACTTTC
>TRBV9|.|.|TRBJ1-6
CASRIPRGASYNSPLHF
TGTGCCAGCAGGATCCCCCGGGGGGCGTCCTATAATTCACCCCTCCACTTT
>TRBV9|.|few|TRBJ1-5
CASSSGTSSNQPQHF
TGTGCCAGCAGCTCCGGGACATCTAGCAATCAGCCCCAGCATTTT
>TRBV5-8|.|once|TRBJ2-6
CASSDSSGANVLTF
TGTGCCAGCAGTGACAGCTCTGGGGCCAACGTCCTGACTTTC
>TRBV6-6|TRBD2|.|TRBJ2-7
CASSWGLDEQYF
TGTGCCAGCAGCTGGGGACTAGACGAGCAGTACTTC
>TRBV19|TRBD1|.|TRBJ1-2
CARTPGQGGDYGYTF
TGTGCCAGGACTCCGGGACAAGGGGGCGACTATGGCTACACCTTC
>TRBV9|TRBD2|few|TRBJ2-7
CASSASGGTSYEQYF
TGTGCCAGCAGCGCTAGCGGGGGAACCTCCTACGAGCAGTACTTC
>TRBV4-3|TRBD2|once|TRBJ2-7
CASSQERGSVYEQYF
TGCGCCAGCAGCCAAGAGCGGGGGAGTGTCTACGAGCAGTACTTC
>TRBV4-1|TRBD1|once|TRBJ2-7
CASSQVAGQGARYF
TGCGCCAGCAGCCAAGTGGCAGGACAGGGGGCGAGGTACTTC
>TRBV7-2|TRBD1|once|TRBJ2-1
CASSGTGGYNEQFF
TGTGCCAGCAGCGGGACAGGGGGTTACAATGAGCAGTTCTTC
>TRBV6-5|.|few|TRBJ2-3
CASSYRTIADTQYF
TGTGCCAGCAGTTACCGGACAATCGCAGATACGCAGTATTTT
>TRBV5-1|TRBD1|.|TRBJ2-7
CASSEQGASGEQYF
TGCGCCAGCAGCGAACAGGGGGCATCGGGCGAGCAGTACTTC
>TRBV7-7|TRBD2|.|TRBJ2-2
CASVFGLAGYIGELFF
TGTGCTAGCGTGTTCGGACTAGCGGGGTATATCGGGGAGCTGTTTTTT
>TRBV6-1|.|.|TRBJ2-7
CASSESPTHYEQYF
TGTGCCAGCAGTGAGTCCCCTACCCACTACGAGCAGTACTTC
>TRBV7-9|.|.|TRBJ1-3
CASAKGAGASGNTIYF
TGTGCCAGCGCAAAAGGGGCAGGTGCTTCTGGAAACACCATATATTTT
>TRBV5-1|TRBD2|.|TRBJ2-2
CASSPRTSGGVSTGELFF
TGCGCCAGCAGCCCAAGGACTAGCGGGGGGGTGAGCACCGGGGAGCTGTTTTTT
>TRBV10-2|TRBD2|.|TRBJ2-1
CASSGSGGLNNEQFF
TGCGCCAGCAGTGGGAGCGGGGGGCTCAACAATGAGCAGTTCTTC
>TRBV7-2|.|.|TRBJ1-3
CASSSRSYLSGNTIYF
TGTGCCAGCAGCTCGAGGAGCTACCTCTCTGGAAACACCATATATTTT
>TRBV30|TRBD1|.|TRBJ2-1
CAWNVDRVGYNEQFF
TGTGCCTGGAACGTGGACAGGGTCGGCTACAATGAGCAGTTCTTC
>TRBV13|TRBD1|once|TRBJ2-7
CASSLRDRTYEQYF
TGTGCCAGCAGCTTAAGGGACAGGACCTACGAGCAGTACTTC
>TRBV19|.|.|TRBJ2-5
CASSIDTGETQYF
TGTGCCAGTAGTATAGATACCGGAGAGACCCAGTACTTC
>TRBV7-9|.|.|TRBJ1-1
CASSSRVKDTEAFF
TGTGCCAGCAGCTCCAGGGTGAAGGACACTGAAGCTTTCTTT
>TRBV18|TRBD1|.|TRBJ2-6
CASSSGTANSGANVLTF
TGTGCCAGCTCATCGGGGACAGCAAACTCTGGGGCCAACGTCCTGACTTTC
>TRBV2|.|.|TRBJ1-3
CASRAFSGNTIYF
TGTGCCAGCAGGGCCTTCTCTGGAAACACCATATATTTT
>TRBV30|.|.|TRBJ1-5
CAWSVFSRQTNQPQHF
TGTGCCTGGAGTGTATTCAGCCGACAGACCAATCAGCCCCAGCATTTT
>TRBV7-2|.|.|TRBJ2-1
CASSGGAQYNEQFF
TGTGCCAGCAGCGGGGGGGCGCAGTACAATGAGCAGTTCTTC
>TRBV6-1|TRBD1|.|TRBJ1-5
CASSTQDRTEHF
TGTGCCAGCAGTACTCAGGACAGGACTGAGCATTTT